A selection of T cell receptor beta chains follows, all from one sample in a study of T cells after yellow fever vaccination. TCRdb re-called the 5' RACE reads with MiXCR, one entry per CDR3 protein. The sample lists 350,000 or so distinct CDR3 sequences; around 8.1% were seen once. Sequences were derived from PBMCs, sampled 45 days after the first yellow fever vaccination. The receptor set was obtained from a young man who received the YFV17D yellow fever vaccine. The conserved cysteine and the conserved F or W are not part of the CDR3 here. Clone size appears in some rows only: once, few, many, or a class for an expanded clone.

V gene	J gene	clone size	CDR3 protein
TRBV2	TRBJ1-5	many	ASSSNRGAYSNQPQH
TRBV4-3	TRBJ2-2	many	ASSQEKGGGADGELF
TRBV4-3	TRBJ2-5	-	ASSPTGRLAGGQETQY
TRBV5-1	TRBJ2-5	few	ASSPDKGLGSAGTQY
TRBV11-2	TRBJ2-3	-	ASSLDPRDTQY
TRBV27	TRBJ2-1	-	ASSLADIYNEQF
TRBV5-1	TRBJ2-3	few	ASKYGGGTSTDTQY
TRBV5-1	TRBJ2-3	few	ASSRPGQRSDTQY
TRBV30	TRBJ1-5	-	AWSSNPNQPQH
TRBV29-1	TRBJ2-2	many	SVDRGDTGELF
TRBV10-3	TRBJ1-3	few	AINTGEAGNTIY
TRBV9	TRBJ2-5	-	ASSVSPSEVRGETQY
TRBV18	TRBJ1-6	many	ASSPRDLISPLH
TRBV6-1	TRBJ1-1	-	ASAANPSDREAF
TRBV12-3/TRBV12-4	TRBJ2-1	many	ASSWTSGGDNEQF
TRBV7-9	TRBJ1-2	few	ASSRSGSWNYGYT
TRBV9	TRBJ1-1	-	ASSVGYRMTGEAF
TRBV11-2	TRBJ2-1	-	ASSPGTMEQF
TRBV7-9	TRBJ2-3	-	ASSFNGLRLPDTQY
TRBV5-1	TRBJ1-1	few	ASKQGADTEAF
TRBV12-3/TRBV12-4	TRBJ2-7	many	ASSFGVAYEQY
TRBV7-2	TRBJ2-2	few	ASSGLVISGELF
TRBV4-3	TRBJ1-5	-	ASSRQVLDQPLH
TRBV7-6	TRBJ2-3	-	ASSLGWGAGTDTQY
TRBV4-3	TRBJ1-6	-	ASSQDPGTQNSPLH